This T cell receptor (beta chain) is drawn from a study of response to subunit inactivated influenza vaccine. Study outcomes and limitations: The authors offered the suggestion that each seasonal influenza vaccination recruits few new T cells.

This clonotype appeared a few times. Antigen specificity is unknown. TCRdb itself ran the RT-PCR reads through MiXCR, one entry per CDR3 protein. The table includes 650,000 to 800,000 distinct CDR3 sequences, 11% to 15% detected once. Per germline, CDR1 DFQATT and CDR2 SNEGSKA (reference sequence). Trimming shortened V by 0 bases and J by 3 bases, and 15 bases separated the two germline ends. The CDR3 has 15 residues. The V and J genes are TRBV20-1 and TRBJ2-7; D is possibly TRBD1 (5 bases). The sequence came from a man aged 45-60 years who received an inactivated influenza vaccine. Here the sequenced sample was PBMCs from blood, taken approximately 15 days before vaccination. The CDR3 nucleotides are TGCAGTGCTAGAGATGGCAGGGCGTCTCTCTACGAGCAGTACTTC. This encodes CSARDGRASLYEQYF.